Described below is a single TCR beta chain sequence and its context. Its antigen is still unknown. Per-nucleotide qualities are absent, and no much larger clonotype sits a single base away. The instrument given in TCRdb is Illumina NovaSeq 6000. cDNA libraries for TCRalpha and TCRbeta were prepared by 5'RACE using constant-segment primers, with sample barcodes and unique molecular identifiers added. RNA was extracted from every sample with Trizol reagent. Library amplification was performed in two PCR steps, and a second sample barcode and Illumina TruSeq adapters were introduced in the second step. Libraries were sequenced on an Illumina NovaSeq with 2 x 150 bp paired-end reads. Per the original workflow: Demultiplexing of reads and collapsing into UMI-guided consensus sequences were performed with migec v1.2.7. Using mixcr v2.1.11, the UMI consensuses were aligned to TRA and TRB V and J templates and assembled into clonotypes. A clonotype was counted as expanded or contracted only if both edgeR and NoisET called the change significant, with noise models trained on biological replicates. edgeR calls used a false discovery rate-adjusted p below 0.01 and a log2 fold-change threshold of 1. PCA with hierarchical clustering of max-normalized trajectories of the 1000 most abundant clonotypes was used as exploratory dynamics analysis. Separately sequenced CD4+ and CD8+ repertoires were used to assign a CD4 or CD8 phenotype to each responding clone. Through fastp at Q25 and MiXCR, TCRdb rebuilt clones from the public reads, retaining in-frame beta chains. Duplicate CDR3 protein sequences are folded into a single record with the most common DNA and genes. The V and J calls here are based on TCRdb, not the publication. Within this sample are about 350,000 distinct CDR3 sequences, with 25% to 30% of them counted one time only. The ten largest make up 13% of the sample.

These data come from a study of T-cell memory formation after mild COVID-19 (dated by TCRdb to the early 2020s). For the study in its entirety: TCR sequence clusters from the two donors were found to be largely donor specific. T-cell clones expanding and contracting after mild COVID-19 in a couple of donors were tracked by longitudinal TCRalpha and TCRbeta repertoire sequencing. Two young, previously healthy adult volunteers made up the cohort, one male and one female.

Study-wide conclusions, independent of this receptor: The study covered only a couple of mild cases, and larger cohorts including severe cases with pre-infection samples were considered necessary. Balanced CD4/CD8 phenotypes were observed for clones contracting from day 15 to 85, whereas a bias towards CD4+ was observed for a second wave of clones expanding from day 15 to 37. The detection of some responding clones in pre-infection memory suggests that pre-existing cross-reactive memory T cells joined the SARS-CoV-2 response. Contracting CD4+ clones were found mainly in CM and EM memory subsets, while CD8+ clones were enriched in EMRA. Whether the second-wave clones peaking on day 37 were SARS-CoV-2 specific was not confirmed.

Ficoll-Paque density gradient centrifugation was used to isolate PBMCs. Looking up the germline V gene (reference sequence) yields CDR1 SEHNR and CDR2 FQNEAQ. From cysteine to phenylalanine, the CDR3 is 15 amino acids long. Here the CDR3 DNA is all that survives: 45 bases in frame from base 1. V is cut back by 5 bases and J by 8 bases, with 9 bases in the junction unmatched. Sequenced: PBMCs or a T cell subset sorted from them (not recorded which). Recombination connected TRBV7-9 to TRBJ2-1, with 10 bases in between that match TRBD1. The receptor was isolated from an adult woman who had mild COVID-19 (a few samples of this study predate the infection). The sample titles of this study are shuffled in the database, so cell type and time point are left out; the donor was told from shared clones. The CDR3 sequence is CASSPRDRGQYEQFF. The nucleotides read TGTGCCAGCAGCCCTCGGGACAGGGGCCAATATGAGCAGTTCTTC.